This T cell receptor beta chain emerged from a study of blood T cells in healthy people across ages. Study-wide results and caveats: It was not possible, with unsorted PBMCs, to conclusively compare naive and antigen-experienced cells.

Individuals who donated were healthy Caucasians from Russia aged roughly 6 to 100. Next came a second PCR, run for about 7 to 12 cycles, which used a sample-barcoded 5' primer along with a J-beta primer mix. TCRdb used MiXCR to reprocess the 5' RACE reads, holding one entry per CDR3 protein. The sample lists over a million distinct CDR3 sequences, 42% occurring once. V was cut by 6 bases and J by 3 bases, with 11 bases left in between. Germline CDR1 MGHDK, CDR2 SYGVNS. The CDR3 runs 14 residues. This clonotype was counted a few times. What it recognizes is unknown. This chain links TRBV25-1 with TRBJ1-4, with D possibly being TRBD1 (5 bases). This clonotype was sampled from a woman aged 18-29 years in good health. Material for sequencing was blood. The CDR3 nucleotides are TGTGCCAGCAGGGGCCAGGGAGCTAATGAAAAACTGTTTTTT. It yields the protein CASRGQGANEKLFF.